The 10 T cell receptor beta chains presented below share a single source sample, sequenced in a study of shared clonotypes between healthy human individuals. Sequencing was performed with immunoSEQ multiplex PCR; in TCRdb, only in-frame clones are kept and a portion is missing. The data contain over a million clones, 65% to 80% of them singletons. Input material: memory CD4+ T cells sorted from blood. Indicated subset: CD45RA-negative fraction. The receptors here all came from a man aged 18 to 35 in good health.

The rearrangement uses TRBV11-3 and TRBJ2-1; 7 positions match TRBD2. Germline V gene sequence: CDR1 SGHNT, CDR2 YENEEA. The length of the CDR3 is 15 residues. The ends lost 0 bases at V and 6 bases at J; junction bases unmatched: 5. The CDR3 nucleotides read TGTGCCAGCAGCTTAGATTCTGGACTAGGCAATGAGCAGTTCTTC. Translated: CASSLDSGLGNEQFF.

The chain joins TRBV5-1 to TRBJ2-6; no firm D call. The V and J ends lost 0 bases and 4 bases respectively, with 11 bases between them. Germline V gene sequence: CDR1 SGHRS, CDR2 YFSETQ. The CDR3 has 16 residues. Written as DNA, the CDR3 is TGCGCCAGCAGCTTGGCCGAGTTCTCGGGGGCCAACGTCCTGACTTTC. Protein sequence: CASSLAEFSGANVLTF.

The chain combines TRBV6-5 with TRBJ1-2; D might be TRBD1 (5 bases). Germline-derived CDR1 and CDR2 are MNHEY and SVGAGI. The CDR3 sequence is 13 residues long. Between the trimmed V and J ends, which lost 6 bases and 4 bases, there was a span of 12 bases. The chain's CDR3 is CASSNGGVYGYTF. In DNA, the CDR3 is TGTGCCAGCAGCAACGGGGGGGTCTATGGCTACACCTTC.

V and J are TRBV10-1 and TRBJ2-1, with 8 bases identical to TRBD2. The ends lost 4 bases at V and 7 bases at J; junction bases unmatched: 9. The CDR3 has 15 residues. CDR1 is WNHNN and CDR2 is SYGVQD in the germline V gene (reference sequence). CDR3 residues: CASSGNGLAENEQFF. Here the CDR3 DNA reads TGCGCCAGCAGTGGAAATGGACTAGCTGAGAATGAGCAGTTCTTC.

The chain combines TRBV11-2 with TRBJ2-7, with 8 bases aligning to TRBD1. The CDR3 runs 15 residues. Unmatched junction bases numbered 6, after V lost 5 bases and J lost 0 bases. The V gene's germline CDR1 is SGHAT and CDR2 FQNNGV. CDR3 residues: CASSMTGARSYEQYF. Written as DNA, the CDR3 is TGTGCCAGCAGCATGACAGGGGCTCGCTCCTACGAGCAGTACTTC.

This sequence joins TRBV11-2 and TRBJ2-7; 7 bases agree with TRBD1. J gave up 6 bases and V 4 bases, and 12 bases lay outside the gene matches. CDR3 length: 15 residues. Germline assignment: CDR1 SGHAT and CDR2 FQNNGV. CDR3 sequence (DNA): TGTGCCAGCAGCTACTGGACAGGAATAGGGTCCGAGCAGTACTTC. It yields the protein CASSYWTGIGSEQYF. The whole variable domain, filled in from reference TRBV11-2 and TRBJ2-7, reads EAGVAQSPRYKIIEKRQSVAFWCNPISGHATLYWYQQILGQGPKLLIQFQNNGVVDDSQLPKDRFSAERLKGVDSTLKIQPAKLEDSAVYLCASSYWTGIGSEQYFGPGTRLTVT.

The chain uses TRBV6-1 and TRBJ2-7; D gene ambiguous. CDR1 and CDR2 (germline): MNHNS, SASEGT. V lost 2 bases to trimming and J lost 3 bases, with 17 bases between them. The CDR3 contains 16 residues. In nucleotides, the CDR3 is TGTGCCAGCAGTGAATGGTCCGACGGATCCTACTACGAGCAGTACTTC. Residues: CASSEWSDGSYYEQYF.

This chain links TRBV6-1 with TRBJ1-1; 9 bases agree with TRBD1. With V trimmed by 7 bases and J by 0 bases, 6 bases remained unmatched. CDR1 and CDR2 from the germline V gene are MNHNS and SASEGT. The CDR3 has 15 residues. The CDR3 loop is CASTRDRVMNTEAFF. The CDR3 DNA reads TGTGCCAGCACGAGGGACAGGGTAATGAACACTGAAGCTTTCTTT.

Comment on this clone: The same CDR3 is also encoded by other DNA sequences in this sample. The V and J genes are TRBV7-9 and TRBJ2-6; 7 bases fit TRBD1. V was clipped by 5 bases and J by 0 bases; unmatched bases: 4. Germline V lookup: CDR1 SEHNR, CDR2 FQNEAQ (reference sequence). The CDR3 has 16 amino acids. The CDR3 here is CASSRGDSSGANVLTF. The DNA of the CDR3 is TGTGCCAGCAGCCGTGGGGACAGCTCTGGGGCCAACGTCCTGACTTTC.

In DNA, the CDR3 is TGTGCCAGCAGCCAGACGGGGGGGCAGAACACTGAAGCTTTCTTT. Amino acid sequence: CASSQTGGQNTEAFF. The rearrangement uses TRBV11-1 and TRBJ1-1, with TRBD1 as a possible D gene (6 bases). In germline, CDR1 is SGHAT, CDR2 FQDESV (reference sequence). The length of the CDR3 is 15 residues. With 5 bases removed from V and 1 base from J, the gap between germline ends came to 14 bases.